This T cell receptor beta chain came from a study of shared T cell receptors in the human thymus. Data came from immunoSEQ multiplex PCR; TCRdb stores just in-frame clones and leaves some out. The table includes 600,000 to 900,000 clones, 75% to 90% detected once. This CDR3 has 15 amino acids. Germline V lookup: CDR1 SGHVS, CDR2 FNYEAQ. Trimming took 1 base from V and 5 from J, leaving 12 bases between them. The same sample was also used in a study of human thymus T cells. From that report: Donation was from healthy Finnish infants who were having corrective surgery that addressed congenital heart defects. Unrelated people showed highly overlapping thymic repertoires, related research reported.

The TCR comes from a girl in the first two years of life with a congenital heart defect. Sequenced: thymocytes. The chain couples TRBV7-6 to TRBJ2-1; D is perhaps TRBD1 (5 bases). The chain's CDR3 is CASSLGRAIDNEQFF. CDR3 nucleotides: TGTGCCAGCAGCTTAGGCAGGGCCATTGACAATGAGCAGTTCTTC.